Listed here is a single TCR beta chain. Its antigen is still unknown. Clones were read by immunoSEQ multiplex PCR, and TCRdb kept only the in-frame ones, dropping some. The repertoire consists of around 55,000 clones, with around 89% occurring once and the leading ten covering around an eighth. Germline-derived CDR1 and CDR2 are SGHRS and YFSETQ. The CDR3 runs to 12 residues. V lost 4 bases to trimming and J lost 10 bases, with 12 bases between them. The data were taken from a study of OX40 agonist ivuxolimab in advanced cancers. About the research overall: Averaging roughly 60 years in age, with a range of about 20 to 90, the cohort was approximately 84% male.

General study findings and limits: More expanded clones were found, on average, in CD8+ than in CD4+ T cells.

Here the sequenced sample was CD4+ or CD8+ T cells sorted from blood, taken in a trial of the OX40 agonist ivuxolimab. J is TRBJ2-1 and V is TRBV5-1, with D hard to call. The clonotype was recovered from an adult with an advanced solid tumor such as melanoma, head and neck, liver or kidney cancer. CDR3 region: CASSPLGREQFF. CDR3 DNA: TGCGCCAGCAGCCCGCTGGGCCGAGAGCAGTTCTTC.